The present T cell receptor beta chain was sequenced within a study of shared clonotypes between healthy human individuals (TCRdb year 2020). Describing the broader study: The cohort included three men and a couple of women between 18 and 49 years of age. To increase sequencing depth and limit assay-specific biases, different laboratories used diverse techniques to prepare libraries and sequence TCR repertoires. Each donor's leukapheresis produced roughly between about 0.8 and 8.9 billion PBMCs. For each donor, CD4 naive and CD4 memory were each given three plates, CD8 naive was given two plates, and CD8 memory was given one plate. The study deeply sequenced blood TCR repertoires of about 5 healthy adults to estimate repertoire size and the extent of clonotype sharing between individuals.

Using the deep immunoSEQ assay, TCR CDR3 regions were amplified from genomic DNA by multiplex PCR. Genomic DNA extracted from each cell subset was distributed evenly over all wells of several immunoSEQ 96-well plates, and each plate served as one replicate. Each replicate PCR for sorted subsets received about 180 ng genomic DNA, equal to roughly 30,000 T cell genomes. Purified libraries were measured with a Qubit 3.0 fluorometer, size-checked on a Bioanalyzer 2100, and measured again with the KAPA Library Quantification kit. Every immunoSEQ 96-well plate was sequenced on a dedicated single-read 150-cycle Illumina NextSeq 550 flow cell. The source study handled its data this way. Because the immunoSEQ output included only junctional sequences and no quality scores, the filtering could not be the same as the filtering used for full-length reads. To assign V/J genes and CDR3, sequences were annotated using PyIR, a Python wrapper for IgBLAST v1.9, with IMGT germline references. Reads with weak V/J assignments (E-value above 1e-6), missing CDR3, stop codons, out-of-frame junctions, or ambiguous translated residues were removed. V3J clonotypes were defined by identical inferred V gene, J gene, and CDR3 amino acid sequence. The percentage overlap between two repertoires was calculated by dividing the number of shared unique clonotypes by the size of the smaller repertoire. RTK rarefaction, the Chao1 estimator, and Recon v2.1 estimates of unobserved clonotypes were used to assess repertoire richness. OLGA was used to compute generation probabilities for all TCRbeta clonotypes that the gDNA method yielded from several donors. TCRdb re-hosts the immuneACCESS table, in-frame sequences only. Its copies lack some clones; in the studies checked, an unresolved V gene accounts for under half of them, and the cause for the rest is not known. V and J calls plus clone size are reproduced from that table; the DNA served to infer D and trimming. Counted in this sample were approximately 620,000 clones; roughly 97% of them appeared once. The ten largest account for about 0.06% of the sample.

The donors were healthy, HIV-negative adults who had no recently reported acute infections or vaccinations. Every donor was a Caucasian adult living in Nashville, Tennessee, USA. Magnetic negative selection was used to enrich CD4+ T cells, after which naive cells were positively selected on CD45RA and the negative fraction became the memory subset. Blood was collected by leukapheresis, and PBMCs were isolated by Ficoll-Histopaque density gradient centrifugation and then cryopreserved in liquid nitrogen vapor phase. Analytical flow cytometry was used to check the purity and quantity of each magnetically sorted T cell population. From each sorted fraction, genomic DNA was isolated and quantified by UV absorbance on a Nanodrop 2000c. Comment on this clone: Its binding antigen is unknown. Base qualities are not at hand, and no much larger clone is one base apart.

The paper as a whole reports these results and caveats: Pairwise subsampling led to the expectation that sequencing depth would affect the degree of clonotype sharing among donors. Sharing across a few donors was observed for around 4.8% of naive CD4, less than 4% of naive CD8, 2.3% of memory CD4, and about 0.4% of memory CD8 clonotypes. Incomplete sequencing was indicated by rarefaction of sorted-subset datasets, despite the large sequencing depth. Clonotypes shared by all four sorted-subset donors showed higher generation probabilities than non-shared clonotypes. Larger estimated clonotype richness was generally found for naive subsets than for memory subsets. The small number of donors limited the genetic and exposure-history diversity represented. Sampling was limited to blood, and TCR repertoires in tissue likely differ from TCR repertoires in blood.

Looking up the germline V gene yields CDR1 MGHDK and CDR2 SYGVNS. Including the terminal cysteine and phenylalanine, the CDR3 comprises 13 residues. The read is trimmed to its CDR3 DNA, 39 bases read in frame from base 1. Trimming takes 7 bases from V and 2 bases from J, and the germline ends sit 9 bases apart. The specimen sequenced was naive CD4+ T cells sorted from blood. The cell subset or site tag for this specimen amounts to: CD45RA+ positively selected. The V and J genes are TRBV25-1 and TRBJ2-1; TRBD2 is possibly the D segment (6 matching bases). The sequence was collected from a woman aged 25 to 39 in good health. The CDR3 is CASNGSPYNEQFF. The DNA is TGTGCCAGCAACGGGAGCCCCTACAATGAGCAGTTCTTC.